The clone carrying this TCR beta chain was observed a few times. The antigen is undetermined. The sample comes from a study of CD4+ T cells in melanoma. Study-wide results and limits: Reportedly, melanoma neoantigen-specific CD4+ T cells showed varied differentiation states. CD8+ T cell, macrophage and B cell function reportedly correlated with neoantigen-specific CD4+ T cells.

The CDR3 is 13 amino acids. Trimming removed 6 bases from V and 4 bases from J, with 12 bases in between. Per the germline V gene, CDR1 is SNHLY and CDR2 is FYNNEI. TCRdb's table, derived via immunoSEQ multiplex PCR, lists solely in-frame clones and lacks some. The sample lists more than 20,000 clones; around 80% were seen once. This receptor was obtained from a human donor with melanoma. The gene calls are TRBV2 and TRBJ1-2, with D perhaps TRBD1 (5 bases). The CDR3: CASSGGPSYGYTF. CDR3 in DNA: TGTGCCAGCAGCGGGGGACCGAGCTATGGCTACACCTTC. Full variable domain (remainder filled in from reference TRBV2 and TRBJ1-2): EPEVTQTPSHQVTQMGQEVILRCVPISNHLYFYWYRQILGQKVEFLVSFYNNEISEKSEIFDDQFSVERPDGSNFTLKIRSTKLEDSAMYFCASSGGPSYGYTFGSGTRLTVV.